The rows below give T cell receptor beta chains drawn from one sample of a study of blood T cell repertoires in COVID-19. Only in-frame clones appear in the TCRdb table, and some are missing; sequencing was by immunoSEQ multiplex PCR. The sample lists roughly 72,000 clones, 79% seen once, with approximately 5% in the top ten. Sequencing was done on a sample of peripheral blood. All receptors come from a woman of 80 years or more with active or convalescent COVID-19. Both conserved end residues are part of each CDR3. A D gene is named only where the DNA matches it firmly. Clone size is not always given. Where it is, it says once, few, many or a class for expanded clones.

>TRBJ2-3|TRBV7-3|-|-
TGTGCCAGCAGCCCCTCCACAGATACGCAGTATTTT
CASSPSTDTQYF
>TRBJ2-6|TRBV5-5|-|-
TGTGCCAGCAGCTTGGTGTTGAGCTCTGGGGCCAACGTCCTGACTTTC
CASSLVLSSGANVLTF
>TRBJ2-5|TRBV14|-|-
TGTGCCAGCAGCCAACACCGAGCGGTGATTCAAGAGACCCAGTACTTC
CASSQHRAVIQETQYF
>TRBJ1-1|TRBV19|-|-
TGTGCCAGTAGTTCCTACGCAGGGAACTCTGAAGCTTTCTTT
CASSSYAGNSEAFF
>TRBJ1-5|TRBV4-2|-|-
TGTGCCAGCAGCCAAGGTCTGACAGGTCATCAGCCCCAGCATTTT
CASSQGLTGHQPQHF
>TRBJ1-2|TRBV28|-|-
TGTGCCAGCACGAGGGGGATCGGCGGCTACACCTTC
CASTRGIGGYTF
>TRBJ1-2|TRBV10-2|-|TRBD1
TGCGCCAGCAGATCCGACAGGGGGCAAGAGAGGGATAATGGCTACACCTTC
CASRSDRGQERDNGYTF
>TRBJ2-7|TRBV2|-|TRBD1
TGTGCCAGCGTTGGACAGGGGGTCTACGAGCAGTACTTC
CASVGQGVYEQYF
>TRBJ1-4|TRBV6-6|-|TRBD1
TGTGCCAGCAGAGAGACAGGGTCTAATGAAAAACTGTTTTTT
CASRETGSNEKLFF
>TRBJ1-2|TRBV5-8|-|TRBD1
TGTGCCAGCAGCTTGGAATGGAAGGACAGGGCTACCTATGGCTACACCTTC
CASSLEWKDRATYGYTF
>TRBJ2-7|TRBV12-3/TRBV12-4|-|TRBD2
TGTGCCAGCAGGACTAGCGGGGGGCTGGAGCAGTACTTC
CASRTSGGLEQYF
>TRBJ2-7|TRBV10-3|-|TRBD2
TGTGCCATCAGTTCGGGACTAGCGTCCGACGAGCAGTACTTC
CAISSGLASDEQYF
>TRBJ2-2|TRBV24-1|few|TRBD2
TGTGCCACCAGTGATCCCCCACTAGCGGGAGGGGAGTCCGGGGAGCTGTTTTTT
CATSDPPLAGGESGELFF
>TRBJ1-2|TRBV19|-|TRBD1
TGTGCCAGTAGTCCCTTAACAGGGGTTCCGCGGGGCTACACCTTC
CASSPLTGVPRGYTF
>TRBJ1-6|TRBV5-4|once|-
TGTGCCAGCAGCCGCGCACTGAGCTCCTATAATTCACCCCTCCACTTT
CASSRALSSYNSPLHF
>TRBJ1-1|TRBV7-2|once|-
TGTGCCGTTGGGGAGGGCAGGGCGACTGAAGCTTTCTTT
CAVGEGRATEAFF
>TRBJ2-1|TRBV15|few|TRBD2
TGTGCCACCAGCAGAGATCGGGGACTAGCGGGCCAGAGCTCCTACAATGAGCAGTTCTTC
CATSRDRGLAGQSSYNEQFF
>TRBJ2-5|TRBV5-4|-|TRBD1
TGTGCCAGCAGCAATAAGAGGGGACAGGGATACCAAGAGACCCAGTACTTC
CASSNKRGQGYQETQYF
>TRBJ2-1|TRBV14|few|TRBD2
TGTGCCAGCAGCCAGGGGGGGATTACAACCTACAATGAGCAGTTCTTC
CASSQGGITTYNEQFF
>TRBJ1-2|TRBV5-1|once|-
TGCGCCAGCAGCCCTCAGCAGGCTACTGGCTACACCTTC
CASSPQQATGYTF
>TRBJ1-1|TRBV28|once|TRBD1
TGTGCCAGCAGAGTACAGGGGGCGGACACTGAAGCTTTCTTT
CASRVQGADTEAFF
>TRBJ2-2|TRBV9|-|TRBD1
TGTGCCAGCAGCGTAAAGACAGGGTCTAGCGGGGAGCTGTTTTTT
CASSVKTGSSGELFF
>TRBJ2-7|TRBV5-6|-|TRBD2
TGTGCCAGCAGCTTCGGACTAGCGCCGTCCTACGAGCAGTACTTC
CASSFGLAPSYEQYF
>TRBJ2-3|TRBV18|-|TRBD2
TGTGCCAGCTCGAGGACTAGCGGCACAGATACGCAGTATTTT
CASSRTSGTDTQYF
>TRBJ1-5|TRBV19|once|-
TGTGCCAGTAACCCATCGGACAGTAGCAATCAGCCCCAGCATTTT
CASNPSDSSNQPQHF
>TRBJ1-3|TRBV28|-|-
TGTGCCAGCACCCTTGGAGGGCGCCTCCCCGGAAACACCATATATTTT
CASTLGGRLPGNTIYF
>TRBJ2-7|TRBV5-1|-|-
TGCGCCAGCAGCTCTGATCCGGGTAGCTCCTACGAGCAGTACTTC
CASSSDPGSSYEQYF
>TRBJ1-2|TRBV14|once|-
TGTGCCAGCAGCCATTTTCTAAGCGGTGGCTACACCTTC
CASSHFLSGGYTF
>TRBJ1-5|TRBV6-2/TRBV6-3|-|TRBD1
TGTGCCAGCAGCCAGGGACAGGGTTTAAATCAGCCCCAGCATTTT
CASSQGQGLNQPQHF
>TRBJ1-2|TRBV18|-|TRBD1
TGTGCCAGCTCACTGACAGGGGGATATGGCTACACCTTC
CASSLTGGYGYTF
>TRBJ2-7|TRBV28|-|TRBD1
TGTGCCAGCAGTTTATGGACAGGGGCCTACGAGGAGCAGTACTTC
CASSLWTGAYEEQYF
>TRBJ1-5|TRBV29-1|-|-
TGCAGCGTTGGTGGGAGTCAGCCCCAGCATTTT
CSVGGSQPQHF
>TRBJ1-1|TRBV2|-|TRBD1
TGTGCCAGCGGGAGGAGGGGGCCCGGGAACACTGAAGCTTTCTTT
CASGRRGPGNTEAFF
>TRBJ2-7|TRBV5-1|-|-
TGCGCCAGCAGCTTGGTACAGGGCTACGAGCAGTACTTC
CASSLVQGYEQYF
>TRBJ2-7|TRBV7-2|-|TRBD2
TGTGCCAGCAGCCCGGGGGGTATCTCCTACGAGCAGTACTTC
CASSPGGISYEQYF
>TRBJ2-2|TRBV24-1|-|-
TGTGCCACCGGAAGGGGTTCAAACACCGGGGAGCTGTTTTTT
CATGRGSNTGELFF
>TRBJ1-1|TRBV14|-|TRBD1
TGTGCCAGCAGCCGCAAGGACAGGGGGCGGGCTGAAGCTTTCTTT
CASSRKDRGRAEAFF
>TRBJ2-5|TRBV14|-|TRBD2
TGTGCCAGCAGCGAAAGCGGGGCCCGAGGGACCCAGTACTTC
CASSESGARGTQYF
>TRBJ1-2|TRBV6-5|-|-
TGTGCCAGCAGTTACTCGACAGTCGAATCCTATGGCTACACCTTC
CASSYSTVESYGYTF
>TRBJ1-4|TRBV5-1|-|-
TGCGCCAGCAGCTACCAGGGGTCCTATAATGAAAAACTGTTTTTT
CASSYQGSYNEKLFF
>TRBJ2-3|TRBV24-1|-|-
TGTGCCACCGGCAAAACGACAGGAGGCACAGATACGCAGTATTTT
CATGKTTGGTDTQYF
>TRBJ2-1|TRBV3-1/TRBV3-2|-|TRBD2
TGTGCCAGCAGCCAAGATCTTGCTAGCGGGAAGTACAATGAGCAGTTCTTC
CASSQDLASGKYNEQFF
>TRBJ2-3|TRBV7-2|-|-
TGTGCCAGCAGCTTAACGGGAACTAGCACAGATACGCAGTATTTT
CASSLTGTSTDTQYF
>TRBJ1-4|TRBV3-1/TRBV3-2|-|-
TGTGCCAGCAGCCCAGGGTACGGGGGTAACAATGAAAAACTGTTTTTT
CASSPGYGGNNEKLFF
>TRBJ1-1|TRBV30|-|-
TGTGCCTGGACCCTAGCAGGTGAAGCTTTCTTT
CAWTLAGEAFF